This is a list of T cell receptor beta chains from one sample in a study of response to subunit inactivated influenza vaccine. MiXCR, applied by TCRdb to the RT-PCR reads, yields one record per CDR3 protein. The data hold around 530,000 distinct CDR3 sequences, with roughly 12% observed a single time. This sample comprised PBMCs from blood, obtained on the day of vaccination. The source is a man over 45 who received an inactivated influenza vaccine. Both conserved end residues are part of each CDR3. A D gene is named only where the DNA matches it firmly. Some rows have no size entry. The others give once, few or many, or a class for an expanded clone.

>TRBJ2-5|NA|NA|TRBV4-3
CASSQEPFTGGGRETQYF
TGCGCCAGCAGCCAAGAACCCTTTACAGGGGGGGGTCGGGAGACCCAGTACTTC
>TRBJ2-2|NA|TRBD2|TRBV6-2/TRBV6-3
CASSFRGGQAGELFF
TGTGCCAGCAGTTTTCGGGGGGGCCAGGCCGGGGAGCTGTTTTTT
>TRBJ2-5|NA|NA|TRBV10-2
CASKTGETQYF
TGCGCCAGCAAGACGGGGGAGACCCAGTACTTC
>TRBJ2-7|few|NA|TRBV9
CASSTGTLTYEQYF
TGTGCCAGCAGCACCGGGACACTCACCTACGAGCAGTACTTC
>TRBJ2-5|few|NA|TRBV9
CASSVANQRETQYF
TGTGCCAGCAGCGTAGCAAACCAGAGGGAGACCCAGTACTTC
>TRBJ2-3|NA|TRBD2|TRBV5-6
CASSSTSGSFFSAKTQYF
TGTGCCAGCAGCTCTACTAGCGGGAGCTTCTTCTCGGCGAAGACGCAGTATTTT
>TRBJ1-1|few|NA|TRBV20-1
CSANSGHMNTEAFF
TGCAGTGCTAACTCGGGACACATGAACACTGAAGCTTTCTTT
>TRBJ2-2|NA|NA|TRBV20-1
CSASRRFTTGELFF
TGCAGTGCTAGTAGAAGATTCACCACCGGGGAGCTGTTTTTT
>TRBJ2-1|NA|NA|TRBV6-5
CASSYTSLPGAYNEQFF
TGTGCCAGCAGTTACACCTCTTTGCCGGGGGCTTACAATGAGCAGTTCTTC
>TRBJ1-4|few|NA|TRBV10-3
CAISEPGLEDEKLFF
TGTGCCATCAGTGAGCCGGGACTAGAGGATGAAAAACTGTTTTTT
>TRBJ1-1|few|TRBD1|TRBV12-3/TRBV12-4
CASSLIVGQGNTEAFF
TGTGCCAGCAGTTTAATTGTGGGACAGGGGAACACTGAAGCTTTCTTT
>TRBJ2-2|NA|TRBD2|TRBV6-2/TRBV6-3
CASSYSSLAGDTGELFF
TGTGCCAGCAGTTACTCATCCCTAGCGGGAGACACCGGGGAGCTGTTTTTT
>TRBJ1-2|few|TRBD1|TRBV5-6
CASSSLQGVYYGYTF
TGTGCCAGCAGCTCGCTGCAGGGGGTTTACTATGGCTACACCTTC
>TRBJ1-5|many|NA|TRBV27
CASSTGINQPQHF
TGTGCCAGCAGTACCGGGATCAATCAGCCCCAGCATTTT
>TRBJ2-7|NA|TRBD1|TRBV27
CASSPSDRAFEQYF
TGTGCCAGCAGTCCCTCGGACAGGGCGTTCGAGCAGTACTTC
>TRBJ1-4|NA|TRBD1|TRBV14
CASSQDPRRTGIEKLFF
TGTGCCAGCAGCCAAGATCCAAGGAGGACAGGGATTGAAAAACTGTTTTTT
>TRBJ1-2|few|TRBD1|TRBV11-2
CASSSGQATPYGYTF
TGTGCCAGCAGTTCTGGACAGGCCACCCCCTATGGCTACACCTTC
>TRBJ2-5|many|TRBD2|TRBV6-2/TRBV6-3
CASSYGVAGGLETQYF
TGTGCCAGCAGTTACGGGGTAGCGGGGGGGCTGGAGACCCAGTACTTC
>TRBJ2-5|few|NA|TRBV10-3
CAIRGVSIGETQYF
TGTGCCATCAGAGGTGTCTCGATCGGGGAGACCCAGTACTTC
>TRBJ2-1|many|NA|TRBV6-2/TRBV6-3
CASNRHLPSSYNEQFF
TGTGCCAGCAACCGACATTTGCCTAGCTCCTACAATGAGCAGTTCTTC
>TRBJ2-3|many|TRBD2|TRBV10-3
CAISDSGLAASSTDTQYF
TGTGCCATCAGTGATTCGGGACTAGCGGCATCTAGCACAGATACGCAGTATTTT
>TRBJ2-1|NA|TRBD1|TRBV4-3
CASSRRGMNNEQFF
TGCGCCAGCAGCCGCAGGGGGATGAACAATGAGCAGTTCTTC
>TRBJ1-1|few|TRBD1|TRBV27
CASRTGGTNTEAFF
TGTGCCAGCAGGACAGGGGGCACGAACACTGAAGCTTTCTTT
>TRBJ1-1|many|NA|TRBV7-2
CASSFRSDTEAFF
TGTGCCAGCAGCTTCCGTTCGGACACTGAAGCTTTCTTT
>TRBJ2-7|NA|TRBD1|TRBV20-1
CSANRGTEEQYF
TGCAGTGCTAACAGGGGTACGGAAGAGCAGTACTTC
>TRBJ1-4|many|NA|TRBV11-2
CASSSTDATNEKLFF
TGTGCCAGCAGCTCGACAGACGCAACTAATGAAAAACTGTTTTTT
>TRBJ2-3|NA|TRBD1|TRBV12-3/TRBV12-4
CASSTQQGAGTDTQYF
TGTGCCAGCAGTACTCAACAGGGGGCCGGCACAGATACGCAGTATTTT
>TRBJ2-1|medium-sized|NA|TRBV27
CASSLSGSNEQFF
TGTGCCAGCAGTTTATCTGGCAGCAATGAGCAGTTCTTC
>TRBJ1-5|NA|NA|TRBV9
CASSVDAGVGQPQHF
TGTGCCAGCAGCGTAGATGCAGGGGTGGGACAGCCCCAGCATTTT
>TRBJ1-6|NA|NA|TRBV7-8
CASSRRVLVNSPLHF
TGTGCCAGCAGCCGACGAGTACTAGTAAATTCACCCCTCCACTTT
>TRBJ1-2|NA|TRBD1|TRBV4-2
CASSPETGDNYGYTF
TGTGCCAGCAGCCCCGAGACAGGGGACAACTATGGCTACACCTTC
>TRBJ2-1|few|TRBD1|TRBV7-2
CASSLAGGMNEQFF
TGTGCCAGCAGCTTAGCAGGGGGCATGAATGAGCAGTTCTTC
>TRBJ2-7|NA|NA|TRBV28
CASSLHAGTYSYEQYF
TGTGCCAGCAGTTTGCATGCCGGGACATATTCCTACGAGCAGTACTTC
>TRBJ2-7|NA|NA|TRBV7-9
CASSRRTELGEQYF
TGTGCCAGCAGCCGTCGGACAGAATTGGGCGAGCAGTACTTC
>TRBJ1-1|few|NA|TRBV10-3
CAISKNPLRSRSSTEAFF
TGTGCCATCAGTAAAAACCCGCTTCGTAGTCGGAGTTCCACTGAAGCTTTCTTT